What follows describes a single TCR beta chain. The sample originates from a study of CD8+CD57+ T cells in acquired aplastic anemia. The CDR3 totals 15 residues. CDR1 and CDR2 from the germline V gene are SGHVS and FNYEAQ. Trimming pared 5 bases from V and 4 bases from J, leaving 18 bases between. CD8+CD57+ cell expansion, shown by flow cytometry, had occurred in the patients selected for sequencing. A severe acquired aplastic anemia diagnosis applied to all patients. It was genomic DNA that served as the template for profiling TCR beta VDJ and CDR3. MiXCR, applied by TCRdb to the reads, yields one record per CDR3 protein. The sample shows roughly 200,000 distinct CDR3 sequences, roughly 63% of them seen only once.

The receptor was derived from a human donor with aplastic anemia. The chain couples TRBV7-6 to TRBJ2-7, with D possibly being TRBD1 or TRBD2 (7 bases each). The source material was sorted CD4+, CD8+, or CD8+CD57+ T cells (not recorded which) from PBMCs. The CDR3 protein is CASSPQGGLFYEQYF. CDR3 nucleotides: TGTGCCAGCAGCCCTCAGGGGGGGCTATTTTACGAGCAGTACTTC.